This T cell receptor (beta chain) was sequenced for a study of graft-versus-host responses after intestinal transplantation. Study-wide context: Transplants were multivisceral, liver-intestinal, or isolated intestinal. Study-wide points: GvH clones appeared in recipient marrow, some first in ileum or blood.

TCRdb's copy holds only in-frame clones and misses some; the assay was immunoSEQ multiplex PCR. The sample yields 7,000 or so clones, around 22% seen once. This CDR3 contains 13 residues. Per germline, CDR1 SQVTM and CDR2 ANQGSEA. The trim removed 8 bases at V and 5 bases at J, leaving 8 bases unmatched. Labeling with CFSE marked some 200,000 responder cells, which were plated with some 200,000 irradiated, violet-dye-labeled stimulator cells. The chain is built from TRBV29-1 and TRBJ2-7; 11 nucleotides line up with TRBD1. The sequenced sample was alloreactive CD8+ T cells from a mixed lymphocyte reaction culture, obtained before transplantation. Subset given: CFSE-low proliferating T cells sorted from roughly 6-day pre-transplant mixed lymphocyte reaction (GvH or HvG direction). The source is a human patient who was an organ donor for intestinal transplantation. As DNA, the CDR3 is TGCAGCTTCTGGGACAGGGGGAGTCACGAGCAGTACTTC. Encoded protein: CSFWDRGSHEQYF.